The clone carrying this TCR beta chain was counted a few times. The isolated RNA, all of it, was reverse transcribed, so expressed TCRB transcripts were what got sequenced. Method: immunoSEQ multiplex PCR; TCRdb's copy keeps in-frame clones and lacks some. Of about 340,000 clones listed, around 8% are singletons. This sample stems from a study of beta chain features in type 1 diabetes. Sequencing was performed on central memory CD4+ T cells from blood. This TCR derives from a young woman in good health.

The CDR3 sequence: CSVILGTYGYTF. CDR3 DNA sequence: TGCAGCGTTATCCTGGGTACCTATGGCTACACCTTC. This chain joins TRBV29-1 and TRBJ1-2; no reliable D call. V dropped 5 bases and J dropped 4 bases, with 11 bases sitting between them. The CDR3 spans 12 residues. Germline V gene data show CDR1 as SQVTM and CDR2 as ANQGSEA.